This T cell receptor (beta chain) was captured by sequencing in a study of CD8 T cells in Susac syndrome. Reverse transcription used 0.5 to 1 ug RNA and random hexamers. Amplification of TCR beta CDR3 was carried out by immunoSEQ multiplex PCR, which covered 54 Vbeta and 13 Jbeta segments. TCRdb independently ran MiXCR on the immunoSEQ multiplex PCR reads; one entry per CDR3 protein. Of more than 40,000 distinct CDR3 sequences in the sample, over 85% are singletons; the top ten hold 0.45% to 0.65%. The CDR3 contains 11 residues. Germline V gene lookup returns CDR1 SQVTM and CDR2 ANQGSEA. Purification of the CD8+ and CD4+ T cells relied on negative isolation, and TEMRA cells underwent FACS enrichment.

The sequenced sample consisted of CD8+ T cells from PBMCs. The chain couples TRBV29-1 to TRBJ1-2, with D unresolved. The sequence was collected from a human donor in good health. DNA for the CDR3: TGCATCTTGACACATCACTATGGCTACACCTTC. Its protein product is CILTHHYGYTF.